The following is a TCR beta chain sequence with its context. Its antigen remains undetermined. It has no much larger one-base neighbor in the sample; base qualities were not kept. The sample belongs to a study of blood T cell repertoires in COVID-19 (dated by TCRdb to about 2020). About the study as a whole: Samples covering the acute and convalescent phases of COVID-19 were provided by collaborators in the United States, Italy and Spain. The prospective study material was composed of cDNA or gDNA derived from T cells, B-cell-depleted T cells, or PBMCs. The dataset comprised deeply sampled blood TCRbeta repertoires from subjects exposed to, actively infected with, or recovered from COVID-19. The repertoires were released in a freely available public database meant as a resource for research on the immune response to SARS-CoV-2. Samples came from the ongoing ImmuneRACE study (first 160 participants) plus 1,254 subjects from 6 global collaborators. The sample metadata nearly always contained a de-identified subject ID, COVID-19 status, age in years and sex. HLA class I and class II types, where available, came from metadata supplied by the sample provider rather than from assay-based typing.

In Seattle, one collaborating source enrolled patients while the infection was active and tracked those patients longitudinally over the course of disease. The collaborating institutions used their own protocols to collect whole blood in K2EDTA tubes. For TCRbeta analysis, collaborator samples were shipped as frozen whole blood, as isolated PBMCs, or as DNA extracted from either sample type. TCRbeta CDR3 regions were amplified from genomic DNA using the immunoSEQ Assay, a bias-controlled multiplex PCR. Per the authors' processing: The number of nucleated cells in each sample was estimated from the amplification of reference gene primers within the assay. Sequence reads were collapsed and filtered to measure the absolute abundance of every unique TCRbeta CDR3 rearrangement. For each sample, productive Simpson clonality was calculated as the square root of Simpson's diversity index over productive rearrangements. TCRdb's version of the immuneACCESS table is confined to in-frame rearrangements and falls short of the full clone set. An unresolved V gene accounts for under half of the shortfall where checked; the remainder is of unknown origin. D and trimming come from the DNA, and the V and J calls and clone size come from that table. This sample holds hundreds of thousands of clones; around 88% were observed only once. The top ten constitute about 12% of the sample.

The paper as a whole reports these results and caveats: How much clinical and demographic metadata was included differed by source and by participant, and the metadata was provided uncurated.

The sample was peripheral blood. The source of this sequence is a woman in her 50s with COVID-19, enrolled during active disease.

Read as DNA, the sequence is TGTGCCAGCAGCTTACTCTATCAGAACACTGAAGCTTTCTTT. Its translation reads: CASSLLYQNTEAFF. Recombination connected TRBV5-5 to TRBJ1-1; too little of a D gene remains to name it. Trimming at the junction amounts to 2 bases on V and 1 base on J, and the germline ends lie 9 bases apart. In the germline V gene (reference sequence), CDR1 corresponds to SGHKS and CDR2 to YYEKEE. Its CDR3 holds 14 amino acids, cysteine through phenylalanine. The kept DNA is CDR3 alone, 42 bases in frame from the first base.